These 19 T cell receptor beta chains were sequenced from one sample in a study of shared clonotypes between healthy human individuals. Sequencing was performed with immunoSEQ multiplex PCR; in TCRdb, only in-frame clones are kept and a portion is missing. Here the sample spans about 710,000 clones, approximately 73% being singletons. The sequencing sample was made of memory CD4+ T cells sorted from blood. Subset defined: CD45RA-negative fraction. These receptor sequences come from a woman aged 30 to 39 in good health.

V is TRBV28 and J is TRBJ1-1; possible D gene TRBD1, 6 bases. Germline V gene lookup returns CDR1 MDHEN and CDR2 SYDVKM. The CDR3 consists of 15 residues. Trimming removed 5 bases at V and 7 bases at J, with 20 bases between. CDR3: CASSPTRGGANEAFF. The CDR3 coding sequence is TGTGCCAGCAGTCCCACCCGGGGGGGGGCCAATGAAGCTTTCTTT.

This clone was recorded a few times. This rearrangement joins TRBV5-1 to TRBJ2-2, with 13 bases lining up with TRBD2. Germline CDR1 and CDR2: SGHRS and YFSETQ. This CDR3 is 18 amino acids long. V lost 6 bases and J lost 1; bases outside the gene matches: 9. This chain's CDR3 is CASIGGLAGSGNTGELFF. Written as DNA, the CDR3 is TGCGCCAGCATCGGGGGACTAGCGGGAAGTGGGAACACCGGGGAGCTGTTTTTT.

Comments on this clone: The identical CDR3 is also encoded by other nucleotide sequences in the sample. The rearrangement links TRBV4-2 to TRBJ2-7; TRBD2 aligns across 12 bases. This CDR3 contains 16 residues. Germline CDR1 reads LGHNA; CDR2 reads YNFKEQ. With 0 bases clipped from V and 4 bases from J, the junction kept 4 bases outside the gene matches. The CDR3, as DNA: TGTGCCAGCAGCCAAGAAGGACTAGCGGGGAGTTACGAGCAGTACTTC. Its translation is CASSQEGLAGSYEQYF.

In the case of this clone: The same CDR3 is also encoded by other DNA sequences in this sample. The rearrangement links TRBV6-1 to TRBJ2-7, with D maybe TRBD2 (6 bases). From germline, CDR1 is MNHNS and CDR2 SASEGT. The CDR3 covers 14 residues. With 5 bases removed from V and 1 base from J, the gap between germline ends came to 12 bases. This CDR3 is CASSWGTPSYEQYF. CDR3 DNA sequence: TGTGCCAGCAGTTGGGGGACTCCTTCCTACGAGCAGTACTTC.

The gene calls are TRBV6-5 and TRBJ2-7; 7 nucleotides align to TRBD1. V trimming: 5 bases; J trimming: 3 bases; junction bases outside the gene matches: 10. The CDR3 contains 15 residues. Looked up from germline, CDR1 is MNHEY and CDR2 is SVGAGI. The CDR3 DNA reads as TGTGCCAGCAGTCTCGGACCGGGACAGAACTACGAGCAGTACTTC. Translating it yields CASSLGPGQNYEQYF.

V usage is TRBV25-1 and J usage is TRBJ1-2; 7 positions agree with TRBD1. Germline V gene sequence: CDR1 MGHDK, CDR2 SYGVNS. The CDR3 has 16 amino acids. V was pared by 0 bases and J by 7 bases, with 11 bases of the junction left unmatched. Here the CDR3 reads CASSEYRQGVGSGYTF. The CDR3 DNA reads as TGTGCCAGCAGTGAATATCGCCAGGGGGTGGGAAGTGGCTACACCTTC.

About this clone: Other DNA sequences in the sample encode the same CDR3. The rearrangement links TRBV14 to TRBJ1-2; D not resolved. The CDR3 contains 14 residues. Per the germline V gene, CDR1 is SGHDN and CDR2 is FVKESK. The V end lost 0 bases, the J end lost 4 bases, and 9 bases lay between the germline ends. The CDR3 DNA reads TGTGCCAGCAGCCAAGACCTGCACAGCTATGGCTACACCTTC. As protein: CASSQDLHSYGYTF.

The chain recombines TRBV18 with TRBJ2-5; D possibly corresponds to TRBD2 (7 bases). The CDR3 length is 16 residues. Germline V gene lookup returns CDR1 KGHSH and CDR2 LQKENI. V was clipped by 2 bases and J by 5 bases, with 18 bases between them. CDR3 sequence reads: CASSPGTSGGGETQYF. The CDR3 coding sequence is TGTGCCAGCTCACCAGGTACTTCTGGCGGGGGCGAGACCCAGTACTTC.

The genes are TRBV29-1 and TRBJ1-1; D not resolved. This CDR3 has 10 amino acids. CDR1 SQVTM and CDR2 ANQGSEA come from the germline V gene. V gave up 5 bases and J gave up 5 bases, with 6 bases separating them. The CDR3 DNA sequence: TGCAGCGTTAGTTTAACTGAAGCTTTCTTT. Translation: CSVSLTEAFF.

The genes are TRBV6-1 and TRBJ2-2; D remains ambiguous. Germline V gives CDR1 MNHNS, CDR2 SASEGT. V lost 6 bases and J 1 base, leaving 12 bases between the germline ends. The CDR3 consists of 15 residues. CDR3: CASSYGQRNTGELFF. CDR3 nucleotide sequence: TGTGCCAGCAGCTACGGGCAGAGGAACACCGGGGAGCTGTTTTTT.

The chain uses TRBV7-2 and TRBJ2-7; D might be TRBD2 (5 bases). The CDR3 spans 14 residues. Germline V gene sequence: CDR1 SGHTA, CDR2 FQGNSA. Trimming cost V 5 bases and J 5 bases, with 16 bases left between them. The DNA for the CDR3 is TGTGCCAGCAGCCGAGGCGGTAGCGCCCACGAGCAGTACTTC. Protein product: CASSRGGSAHEQYF.

The J gene is TRBJ2-7, the V gene TRBV6-1; maybe TRBD1 (5 bases). The CDR3 contains 13 residues. V was pared by 3 bases and J by 3 bases, with 9 bases between. In germline, CDR1 is MNHNS, CDR2 SASEGT. The CDR3 loop is CASSDRTLYEQYF. CDR3 nucleotide sequence: TGTGCCAGCAGTGACAGGACACTCTACGAGCAGTACTTC.

This clone showed up just once. V gene TRBV18 combines with J gene TRBJ1-2; D is ambiguous. The germline V and J ends were trimmed by 0 bases and 6 bases, with 11 bases remaining between them. There are 14 residues in the CDR3. Looked up from germline, CDR1 is KGHSH and CDR2 is LQKENI. CDR3 amino acids: CASSPPSRRNGYTF. DNA of the CDR3: TGTGCCAGCTCACCACCCTCACGGCGCAATGGCTACACCTTC.

The chain carries TRBV19 and TRBJ2-2, with unresolved D. Germline V lookup: CDR1 LNHDA, CDR2 SQIVND (reference sequence). CDR3 size: 12 residues. Deletions cut 6 bases from V and 4 bases from J, with 6 bases between. The DNA of the CDR3 is TGTGCCAGTAGCCTAATCACCGGGGAGCTGTTTTTT. It encodes CASSLITGELFF. The whole variable domain, remainder taken from reference TRBV19 and TRBJ2-2, is DGGITQSPKYLFRKEGQNVTLSCEQNLNHDAMYWYRQDPGQGLRLIYYSQIVNDFQKGDIAEGYSVSREKKESFPLTVTSAQKNPTAFYLCASSLITGELFFGEGSRLTVL.

V and J are TRBV7-9 and TRBJ1-1; TRBD1 might be the D (5 bases). The CDR3 runs 14 residues. Trimming removed 4 bases at V and 2 bases at J, with 11 bases between. Germline CDR1 reads SEHNR; CDR2 reads FQNEAQ (reference sequence). The CDR3 sequence is CASSSGAANTEAFF. The CDR3 DNA follows: TGTGCCAGCAGCTCCGGGGCGGCTAACACTGAAGCTTTCTTT.

The V call is TRBV29-1, the J call TRBJ1-1, with D possibly matching TRBD1 (6 bases). The CDR3 runs 11 residues. V lost 5 bases and J lost 11, with 15 bases in between. Germline loops: CDR1 SQVTM, CDR2 ANQGSEA. This CDR3 reads CSVLQGRKAFF. CDR3 DNA: TGCAGCGTTCTACAGGGTAGGAAGGCTTTCTTT.

The chain recombines TRBV6-6 with TRBJ2-5, with D maybe TRBD1 (6 bases). The tail of the sequence fits TRBJ2-7 better, so the J call may be wrong. This CDR3 comprises 15 residues. Germline V gene lookup returns CDR1 MNHNY and CDR2 SVGAGI (reference sequence). CDR3 protein: CASSYTSTGGYEQYF. Here the CDR3 DNA reads TGTGCCAGCAGTTACACCTCGACAGGCGGCTACGAGCAGTACTTC.

The V gene is TRBV19, the J gene TRBJ1-2; D call uncertain. The length of the CDR3 is 14 residues. The germline V and J ends were trimmed by 7 bases and 3 bases, with 15 bases remaining between them. Germline V gives CDR1 LNHDA, CDR2 SQIVND (reference sequence). CDR3 DNA: TGTGCCAGTACCCCCCCCGGCACCTACTATGGCTACACCTTC. Translating gives CASTPPGTYYGYTF.

The CDR3: CASSQPGQGVSYIYQPQHF. For the CDR3, the DNA is TGTGCCAGCAGTCAACCGGGACAGGGGGTTTCATATATCTATCAGCCCCAGCATTTT. The chain couples TRBV28 to TRBJ1-5; 11 bases line up with TRBD1. The CDR3 is made up of 19 amino acids. J lost 5 bases, V lost 5 bases, and 17 bases had no gene match. CDR1 and CDR2 from the germline V gene are MDHEN and SYDVKM. Together with reference TRBV28 and TRBJ1-5, the CDR3 gives the full variable domain: DVKVTQSSRYLVKRTGEKVFLECVQDMDHENMFWYRQDPGLGLRLIYFSYDVKMKEKGDIPEGYSVSREKKERFSLILESASTNQTSMYLCASSQPGQGVSYIYQPQHFGDGTRLSIL.